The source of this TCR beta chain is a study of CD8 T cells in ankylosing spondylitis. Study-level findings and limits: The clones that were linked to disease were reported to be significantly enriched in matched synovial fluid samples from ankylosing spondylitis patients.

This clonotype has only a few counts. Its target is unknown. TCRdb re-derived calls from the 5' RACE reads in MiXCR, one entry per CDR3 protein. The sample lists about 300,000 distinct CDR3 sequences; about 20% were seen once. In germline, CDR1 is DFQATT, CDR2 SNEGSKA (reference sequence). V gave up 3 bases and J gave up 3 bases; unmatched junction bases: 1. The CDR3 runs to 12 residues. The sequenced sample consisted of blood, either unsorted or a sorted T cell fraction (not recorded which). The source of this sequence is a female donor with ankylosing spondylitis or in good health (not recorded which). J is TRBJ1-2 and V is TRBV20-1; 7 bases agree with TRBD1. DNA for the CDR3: TGCAGTGCTAGCGACAGGGACTATGGCTACACCTTC. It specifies CSASDRDYGYTF.